This is a list of T cell receptor beta chains from one sample in a study of metastatic and nonmetastatic thyroid tumors. TCRdb reanalyzed the PCR reads with MiXCR. The profile shows more than 20,000 clones, roughly 12% of them singletons. The sample comprised blood. These receptors were obtained from a female donor with papillary thyroid cancer or a benign thyroid nodule (not recorded which). Some clones in this sample may be carry-over from other donors' samples. Both conserved end residues are part of each CDR3. A D gene is named only where the DNA matches it firmly. Expanded clones get a size class; other rows say once, few or many, or leave the size out.

many	TRBV2	TRBJ2-7	.	CASNRRTYEQYF	TGTGCCAGCAACCGGCGGACGTACGAGCAGTACTTC
many	TRBV19	TRBJ1-2	TRBD1	CASSIDWTGAGYTF	TGTGCCAGTAGTATAGATTGGACAGGGGCAGGCTACACCTTC
.	TRBV27	TRBJ1-6	.	CASSGRSNSPLHF	TGTGCCAGCTCTGGGAGGTCGAATTCACCCCTCCACTTT
.	TRBV28	TRBJ2-7	TRBD1	CASTRPTGATYEKYF	TGTGCAAGCACCCGCCCCACAGGGGCCACCTACGAGAAGTACTTC
many	TRBV5-4	TRBJ1-2	.	CASSLADGGYGYTF	TGTGCCAGCAGCTTGGCGGACGGGGGCTATGGCTACACCTTC
many	TRBV10-3	TRBJ1-2	.	CATFSPGRQKGGYTF	TGTGCCACTTTCTCTCCGGGACGCCAAAAGGGGGGCTACACCTTC
.	TRBV7-7	TRBJ1-1	.	CASSLVEGGRTEAFF	TGTGCTAGCAGCTTAGTTGAGGGGGGCCGGACTGAAGCTTTCTTT
many	TRBV24-1	TRBJ1-2	.	CATSDTMAPHGRGYGYTF	TGTGCCACCAGTGATACGATGGCCCCCCACGGGCGCGGCTATGGCTACACCTTC
many	TRBV7-3	TRBJ2-3	.	CASSLTALGAPGDTQYF	TGTGCCAGCAGCTTAACGGCCTTGGGAGCGCCCGGAGATACGCAGTATTTT
medium-sized	TRBV6-2/TRBV6-3	TRBJ2-2	.	CASSSPGVITGELFF	TGTGCCAGCAGTTCGCCAGGGGTAATTACCGGGGAGCTGTTTTTT
many	TRBV2	TRBJ1-5	.	CASSRPGRGRQPQHF	TGTGCCAGCAGTCGACCGGGCAGGGGTCGGCAGCCCCAGCATTTT
medium-sized	TRBV6-6	TRBJ1-5	.	CASSYSGNSRGNQPQHF	TGTGCCAGCAGTTACTCAGGCAATTCAAGGGGCAATCAGCCCCAGCATTTT
many	TRBV19	TRBJ1-1	TRBD1	CASSPGRGLRNTEAFF	TGTGCCAGTAGCCCCGGTAGGGGGCTAAGGAACACTGAAGCTTTCTTT
many	TRBV3-1	TRBJ1-3	.	CASAFGGVDTIYF	TGTGCCAGCGCCTTTGGGGGGGTAGACACCATATATTTT
few	TRBV6-1	TRBJ2-2	.	CASGSVNTGDLFF	TGTGCCAGTGGGTCGGTAAACACCGGGGATCTGTTTTTT
.	TRBV11-2	TRBJ2-7	TRBD2	CASSCGVAGGPRSQYF	TGTGCCAGCAGCTGCGGGGTAGCGGGGGGACCTAGGAGCCAGTACTTC
medium-sized	TRBV6-2/TRBV6-3	TRBJ2-3	.	CASRFSSTDTQYF	TGTGCCAGCAGGTTTTCTAGCACAGATACGCAGTATTTT
.	TRBV27	TRBJ1-2	.	CASTPAGVGAYGYTF	TGTGCCAGCACCCCCGCGGGGGTAGGTGCGTATGGCTACACCTTC
.	TRBV3-1	TRBJ2-4	.	CASSLGDYVPYF	TGTGCCAGCAGCCTAGGGGATTACGTTCCGTACTTC
medium-sized	TRBV7-2	TRBJ1-2	.	CASSLKSYGYTF	TGTGCCAGCAGCTTAAAGAGTTATGGCTACACCTTC
many	TRBV20-1	TRBJ2-7	.	CSAPKGLYEQYF	TGCAGTGCTCCCAAGGGGCTCTACGAGCAGTACTTC
medium-sized	TRBV28	TRBJ1-2	.	CASSLGVPGGYTF	TGTGCCAGCAGTCTAGGGGTCCCGGGTGGCTACACCTTC
many	TRBV9	TRBJ1-1	.	CASSVGNGLNTEAFF	TGTGCCAGCAGCGTAGGTAACGGATTGAACACTGAAGCTTTCTTT
many	TRBV5-1	TRBJ2-5	.	CASRYREGETQYF	TGCGCCAGCAGGTACAGGGAAGGAGAGACCCAGTACTTC
many	TRBV7-8	TRBJ2-3	.	CASSGRTDTQYF	TGTGCCAGCAGCGGCCGGACAGATACGCAGTATTTT
.	TRBV28	TRBJ1-5	.	CASRQGGRNQPQHF	TGTGCCAGCAGGCAGGGAGGGCGAAATCAGCCACAGCATTTT
medium-sized	TRBV25-1	TRBJ2-1	TRBD2	CASSASVAGDPNEQFF	TGTGCCAGCAGTGCGTCGGTAGCGGGGGACCCCAATGAGCAGTTCTTC
.	TRBV7-9	TRBJ2-7	.	CVSSLLWDGSYEQYF	TGTGTCAGCAGCTTACTCTGGGACGGCTCCTACGAGCAGTACTTC
many	TRBV12-5	TRBJ1-1	.	CASGSSAWDQNTEAFF	TGTGCTAGTGGTTCGTCCGCCTGGGACCAGAACACTGAAGCTTTCTTT
many	TRBV19	TRBJ2-7	.	CASSIGFQGYTYEQYF	TGTGCCAGTAGTATAGGATTCCAGGGGTATACCTACGAGCAGTACTTC
many	TRBV5-1	TRBJ1-1	.	CASNEQGIGTEAFF	TGCGCCAGCAACGAACAGGGAATCGGCACTGAAGCTTTCTTT
medium-sized	TRBV6-2/TRBV6-3	TRBJ1-1	.	CASSDATPDTEAFF	TGTGCCAGCTCTGACGCGACCCCAGACACTGAAGCTTTCTTT
few	TRBV6-6	TRBJ1-3	.	CASSYSRGCTGNTIYF	TGTGCCAGCAGTTACTCGCGGGGGTGCACAGGAAACACCATATATTTT
.	TRBV5-1	TRBJ2-2	TRBD1	CASSPLSGTATGELFF	TGCGCCAGCAGCCCCCTCTCCGGGACAGCCACCGGGGAGCTGTTTTTT
many	TRBV9	TRBJ2-1	TRBD1	CASSLGQGNNEQFF	TGTGCCAGCAGCTTGGGACAGGGAAACAATGAGCAGTTCTTC
medium-sized	TRBV6-1	TRBJ1-5	.	CASVDRFNQPQHF	TGTGCCAGCGTCGACAGATTTAATCAGCCCCAGCATTTT
medium-sized	TRBV6-5	TRBJ2-7	.	CASSYDGLYEQYF	TGTGCCAGCAGTTACGACGGACTCTACGAGCAGTACTTC
medium-sized	TRBV10-3	TRBJ2-1	TRBD2	CATLSGGAGEQFF	TGTGCCACCCTTAGCGGGGGGGCTGGTGAGCAGTTCTTC
.	TRBV27	TRBJ1-6	.	CASSSHNSPLHF	TGTGCCAGCAGTTCCCATAATTCGCCCCTCCACTTT
many	TRBV10-2	TRBJ1-1	TRBD1	CASSPGTGNTEAFF	TGCGCCAGCAGCCCCGGGACAGGGAACACTGAAGCTTTCTTT
many	TRBV5-1	TRBJ2-2	.	CASSLGGGAGELFF	TGCGCCAGCAGCTTGGGGGGTGGCGCCGGGGAGCTGTTTTTT
medium-sized	TRBV28	TRBJ1-6	.	CASSLGGSYNSPLHF	TGTGCCAGCAGTTTGGGGGGCTCCTATAATTCACCCCTCCACTTT
.	TRBV5-1	TRBJ2-1	.	CASSSDRRGWNEQFF	TGCGCCAGCAGCTCGGACCGGAGGGGGTGGAATGAGCAGTTCTTC
many	TRBV7-2	TRBJ2-7	.	CASSPGAGSSYEQYF	TGTGCCAGCAGTCCAGGGGCAGGTAGCTCCTACGAGCAGTACTTC
many	TRBV18	TRBJ1-1	.	CASSVQGWFSNTEAFF	TGTGCCAGCTCAGTCCAGGGGTGGTTCTCGAACACTGAAGCTTTCTTT
.	TRBV30	TRBJ1-1	.	CAWNRGKDMNTEAFF	TGTGCCTGGAATCGTGGTAAAGACATGAACACTGAAGCTTTCTTT
many	TRBV15	TRBJ1-6	.	CATSRDRHIMSPLHF	TGTGCCACCAGCAGAGATAGACACATAATGTCACCCCTCCACTTT
many	TRBV9	TRBJ2-1	.	CASNVEGLGEQFF	TGTGCCAGCAACGTGGAGGGCCTTGGGGAGCAGTTCTTC
many	TRBV20-1	TRBJ2-5	.	CSGRRLETQYF	TGCAGTGGAAGGAGGCTGGAGACCCAGTACTTC
medium-sized	TRBV6-5	TRBJ1-2	.	CASSYRGSNYGYTF	TGTGCCAGCAGTTACAGGGGTTCAAACTATGGCTACACCTTC
medium-sized	TRBV28	TRBJ1-6	.	CASSLPTGQAGSPLHF	TGTGCCAGCAGTTTGCCCACAGGGCAGGCAGGTTCACCCCTCCACTTT
many	TRBV19	TRBJ1-1	.	CASFPAGQGRGTEAFF	TGTGCCAGTTTTCCAGCGGGGCAGGGCCGGGGCACTGAAGCTTTCTTT
.	TRBV30	TRBJ2-1	TRBD2	CAWTPSGVWGEQFF	TGTGCCTGGACCCCTAGCGGGGTCTGGGGTGAGCAGTTCTTC
many	TRBV5-4	TRBJ1-2	.	CASSLATNFNYGYTF	TGTGCCAGCAGCTTGGCCACGAATTTTAACTATGGCTACACCTTC
many	TRBV4-1	TRBJ1-2	.	CASSQDPNYGYTF	TGCGCCAGCAGCCAAGATCCTAACTATGGCTACACCTTC
many	TRBV20-1	TRBJ2-7	.	CSARDSSRGVSPYEQYF	TGCAGTGCTAGAGACAGCAGCCGAGGGGTCAGTCCCTACGAGCAGTACTTC
many	TRBV5-1	TRBJ1-2	.	CASSLEDGNYGYTF	TGCGCCAGCAGCTTGGAAGATGGAAACTATGGCTACACCTTC